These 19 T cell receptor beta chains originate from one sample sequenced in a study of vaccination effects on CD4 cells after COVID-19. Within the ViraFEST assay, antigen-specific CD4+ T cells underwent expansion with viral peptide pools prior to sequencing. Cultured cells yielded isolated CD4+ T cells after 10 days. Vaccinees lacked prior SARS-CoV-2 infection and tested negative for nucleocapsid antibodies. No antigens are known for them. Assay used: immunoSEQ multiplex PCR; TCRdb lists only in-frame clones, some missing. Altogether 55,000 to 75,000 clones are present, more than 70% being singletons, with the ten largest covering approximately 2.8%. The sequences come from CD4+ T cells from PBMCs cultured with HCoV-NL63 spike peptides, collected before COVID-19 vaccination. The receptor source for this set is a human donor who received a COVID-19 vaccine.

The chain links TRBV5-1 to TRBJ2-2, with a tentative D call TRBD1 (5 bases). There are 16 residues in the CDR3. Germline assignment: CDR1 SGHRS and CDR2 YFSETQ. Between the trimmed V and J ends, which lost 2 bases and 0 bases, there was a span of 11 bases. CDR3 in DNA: TGCGCCAGCAGCTTAGGCCAGACAGCGAACACCGGGGAGCTGTTTTTT. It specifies CASSLGQTANTGELFF.

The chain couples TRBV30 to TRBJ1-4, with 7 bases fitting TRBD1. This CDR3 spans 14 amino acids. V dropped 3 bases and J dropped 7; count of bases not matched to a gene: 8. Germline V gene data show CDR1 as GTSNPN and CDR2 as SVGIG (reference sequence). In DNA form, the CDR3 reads TGTGCCTGGAGGACGGCCGGGACAGCTGAAAAACTGTTTTTT. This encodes CAWRTAGTAEKLFF.

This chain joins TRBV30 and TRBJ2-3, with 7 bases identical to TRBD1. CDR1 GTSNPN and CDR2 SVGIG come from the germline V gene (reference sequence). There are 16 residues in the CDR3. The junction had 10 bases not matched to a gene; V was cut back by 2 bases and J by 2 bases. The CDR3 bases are TGTGCCTGGAGTAGGTACGGGACAGCATACACAGATACGCAGTATTTT. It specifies CAWSRYGTAYTDTQYF. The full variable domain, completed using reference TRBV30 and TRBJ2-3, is SQTIHQWPATLVQPVGSPLSLECTVEGTSNPNLYWYRQAAGRGLQLLFYSVGIGQISSEVPQNLSASRPQDRQFILSSKKLLLSDSGFYLCAWSRYGTAYTDTQYFGPGTRLTVL.

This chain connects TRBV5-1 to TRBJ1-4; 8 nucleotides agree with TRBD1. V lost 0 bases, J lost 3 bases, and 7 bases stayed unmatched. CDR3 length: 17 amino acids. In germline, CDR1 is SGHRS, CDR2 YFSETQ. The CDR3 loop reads CASSLVGTGAPNEKLFF. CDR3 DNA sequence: TGCGCCAGCAGCTTGGTCGGGACAGGCGCCCCTAATGAAAAACTGTTTTTT.

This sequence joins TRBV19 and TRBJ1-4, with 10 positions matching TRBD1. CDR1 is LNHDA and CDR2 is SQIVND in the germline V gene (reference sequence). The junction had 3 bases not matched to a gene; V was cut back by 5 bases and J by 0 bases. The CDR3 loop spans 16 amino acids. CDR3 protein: CASSPGQGTTNEKLFF. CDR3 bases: TGTGCCAGTAGTCCGGGACAGGGGACAACTAATGAAAAACTGTTTTTT. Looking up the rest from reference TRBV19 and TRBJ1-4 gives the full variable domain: DGGITQSPKYLFRKEGQNVTLSCEQNLNHDAMYWYRQDPGQGLRLIYYSQIVNDFQKGDIAEGYSVSREKKESFPLTVTSAQKNPTAFYLCASSPGQGTTNEKLFFGSGTQLSVL.

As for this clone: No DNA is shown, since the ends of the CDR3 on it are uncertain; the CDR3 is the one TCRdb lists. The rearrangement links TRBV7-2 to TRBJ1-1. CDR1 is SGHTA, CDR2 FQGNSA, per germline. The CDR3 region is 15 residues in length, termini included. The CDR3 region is CASSRFSGQATEAFF.

The CDR3: CAWAHGGSGANVLTF. In DNA form, the CDR3 reads TGTGCCTGGGCCCATGGGGGTTCTGGGGCCAACGTCCTGACTTTC. The chain has TRBV30 and TRBJ2-6, with D possibly called TRBD1 or TRBD2 (5 bases each). The V end was cut by 5 bases, the J end by 1 base, with 12 bases between. Germline CDR1 and CDR2: GTSNPN and SVGIG (reference sequence). The CDR3 consists of 15 residues.

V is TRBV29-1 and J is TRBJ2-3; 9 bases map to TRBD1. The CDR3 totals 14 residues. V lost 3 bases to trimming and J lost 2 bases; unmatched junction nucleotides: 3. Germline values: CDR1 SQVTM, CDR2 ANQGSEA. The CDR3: CSVDTGGNTDTQYF. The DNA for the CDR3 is TGCAGCGTTGACACAGGGGGCAACACAGATACGCAGTATTTT.

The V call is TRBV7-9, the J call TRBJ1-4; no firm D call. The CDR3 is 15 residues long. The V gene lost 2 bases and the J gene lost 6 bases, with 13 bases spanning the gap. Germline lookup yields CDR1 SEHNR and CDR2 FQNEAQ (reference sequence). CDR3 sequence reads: CASSLSAVNHEKLFF. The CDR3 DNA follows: TGTGCCAGCAGCTTATCTGCGGTAAATCATGAAAAACTGTTTTTT.

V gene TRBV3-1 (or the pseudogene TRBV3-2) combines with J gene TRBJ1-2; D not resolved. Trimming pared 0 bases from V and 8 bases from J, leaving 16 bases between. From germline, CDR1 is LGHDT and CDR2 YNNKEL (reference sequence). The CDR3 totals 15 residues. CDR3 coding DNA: TGTGCCAGCAGCCAAGATTTGGCAGTCCCTGTGGGCTACACCTTC. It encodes CASSQDLAVPVGYTF.

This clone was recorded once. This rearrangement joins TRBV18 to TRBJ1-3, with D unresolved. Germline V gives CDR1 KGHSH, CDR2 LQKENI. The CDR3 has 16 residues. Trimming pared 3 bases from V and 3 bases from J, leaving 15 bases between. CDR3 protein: CASSPSGSTYGNTIYF. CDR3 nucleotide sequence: TGTGCCAGCTCACCCTCGGGAAGCACCTATGGAAACACCATATATTTT. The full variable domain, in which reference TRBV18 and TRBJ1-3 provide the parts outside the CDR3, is NAGVMQNPRHLVRRRGQEARLRCSPMKGHSHVYWYRQLPEEGLKFMVYLQKENIIDESGMPKERFSAEFPKEGPSILRIQQVVRGDSAAYFCASSPSGSTYGNTIYFGEGSWLTVV.

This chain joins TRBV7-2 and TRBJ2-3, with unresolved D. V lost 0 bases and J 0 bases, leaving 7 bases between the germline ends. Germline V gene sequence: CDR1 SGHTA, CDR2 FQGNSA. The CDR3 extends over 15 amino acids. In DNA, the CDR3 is TGTGCCAGCAGCTTAGCGGCGACTAGCACAGATACGCAGTATTTT. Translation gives CASSLAATSTDTQYF.

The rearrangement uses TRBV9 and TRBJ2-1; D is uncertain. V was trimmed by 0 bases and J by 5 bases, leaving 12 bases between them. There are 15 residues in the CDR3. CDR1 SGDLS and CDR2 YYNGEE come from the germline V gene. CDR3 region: CASSVDFGENNEQFF. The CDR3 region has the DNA TGTGCCAGCAGCGTAGATTTTGGCGAGAACAATGAGCAGTTCTTC.

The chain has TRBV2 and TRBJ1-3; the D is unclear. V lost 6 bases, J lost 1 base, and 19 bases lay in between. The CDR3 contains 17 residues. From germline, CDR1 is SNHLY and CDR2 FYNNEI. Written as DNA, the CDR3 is TGTGCCAGCAGGGCTACCGGGCCAACCAATTCTGGAAACACCATATATTTT. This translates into CASRATGPTNSGNTIYF.

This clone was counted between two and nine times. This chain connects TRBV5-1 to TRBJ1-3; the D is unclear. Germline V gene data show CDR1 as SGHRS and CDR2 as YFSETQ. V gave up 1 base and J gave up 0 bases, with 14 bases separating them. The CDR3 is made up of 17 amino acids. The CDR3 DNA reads TGCGCCAGCAGCTTGAGGTTTCAGCCGAGCTCTGGAAACACCATATATTTT. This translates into CASSLRFQPSSGNTIYF.

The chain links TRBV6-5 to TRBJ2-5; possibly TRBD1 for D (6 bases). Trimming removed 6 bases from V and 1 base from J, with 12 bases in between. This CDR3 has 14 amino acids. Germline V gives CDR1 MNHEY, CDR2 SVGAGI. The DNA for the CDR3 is TGTGCCAGCAGGGCAGGGGATGTCCAAGAGACCCAGTACTTC. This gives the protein CASRAGDVQETQYF.

The chain's CDR3 is CASSRQGLAGNTDTQYF. For the CDR3, the DNA is TGCGCCAGCAGCCGACAGGGACTAGCGGGCAACACAGATACGCAGTATTTT. This chain links TRBV4-1 with TRBJ2-3, with TRBD2 matching over 12 bases. CDR1 and CDR2 (germline): MGHRA, YSYEKL. V lost 4 bases to trimming and J lost 2 bases; unmatched junction nucleotides: 7. The CDR3 runs 17 residues.

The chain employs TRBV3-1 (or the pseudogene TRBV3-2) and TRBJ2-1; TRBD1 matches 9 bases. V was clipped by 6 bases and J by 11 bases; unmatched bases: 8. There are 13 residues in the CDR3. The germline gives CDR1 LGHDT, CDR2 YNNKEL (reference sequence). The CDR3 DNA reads TGTGCCAGCAGGAGGGGACAGGGAGGAAAGCAGTTCTTC. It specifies CASRRGQGGKQFF.

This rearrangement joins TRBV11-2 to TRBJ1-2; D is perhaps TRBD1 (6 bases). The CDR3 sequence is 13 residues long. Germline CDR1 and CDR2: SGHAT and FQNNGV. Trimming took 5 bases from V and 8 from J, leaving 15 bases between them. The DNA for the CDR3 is TGTGCCAGCAGCCGAGCATACAGGGCCGGCTACACCTTC. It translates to CASSRAYRAGYTF.